The rows below give T cell receptor beta chains drawn from one sample of a study of shared clonotypes between healthy human individuals. The data were produced by immunoSEQ multiplex PCR, yet TCRdb's version contains in-frame clones alone and is incomplete. The repertoire holds 330,000 or so clones, with roughly 80% as singletons. The specimen sequenced was memory CD4+ T cells sorted from blood. Receptors were obtained from a man aged 25-45 years in good health. Both conserved end residues are part of each CDR3. A D gene is named only where the DNA matches it firmly. Size is omitted from some rows. Given values are once, few, many or a class for expanded clones.

size: NA; J: TRBJ2-2; V: TRBV10-2; D: NA; CDR3: CASRRGANTGELFF; DNA: TGCGCCAGCAGGAGAGGGGCAAACACCGGGGAGCTGTTTTTT
size: NA; J: TRBJ1-5; V: TRBV25-1; D: NA; CDR3: CASSPRENQPQHF; DNA: TGTGCCAGCAGTCCTAGAGAAAATCAGCCCCAGCATTTT
size: NA; J: TRBJ2-5; V: TRBV7-2; D: NA; CDR3: CASSPSGWETQYF; DNA: TGTGCCAGCAGCCCTTCTGGTTGGGAGACCCAGTACTTC
size: NA; J: TRBJ2-4; V: TRBV6-1; D: TRBD2; CDR3: CASSEGLAGAKNIQYF; DNA: TGTGCCAGCAGTGAAGGACTAGCGGGAGCCAAAAACATTCAGTACTTC
size: NA; J: TRBJ1-1; V: TRBV2; D: NA; CDR3: CASSGMNTEAFF; DNA: TGTGCCAGCAGTGGGATGAACACTGAAGCTTTCTTT
size: NA; J: TRBJ1-5; V: TRBV27; D: TRBD1; CDR3: CASSSSRDRVRNSNQPQHF; DNA: TGTGCCAGCAGTTCATCCCGGGACAGGGTAAGAAATAGCAATCAGCCCCAGCATTTT
size: NA; J: TRBJ2-2; V: TRBV7-2; D: NA; CDR3: CASSLSTANTGELFF; DNA: TGTGCCAGCAGCTTGTCCACAGCGAACACCGGGGAGCTGTTTTTT
size: NA; J: TRBJ2-7; V: TRBV5-6; D: NA; CDR3: CASSKTSSAQYF; DNA: TGTGCCAGCAGCAAAACTAGCTCGGCGCAGTACTTC
size: once; J: TRBJ2-2; V: TRBV19; D: TRBD2; CDR3: CASSIGRLAANTGELFF; DNA: TGTGCCAGTAGTATAGGGCGGCTAGCGGCGAACACCGGGGAGCTGTTTTTT
size: NA; J: TRBJ2-7; V: TRBV4-2; D: TRBD2; CDR3: CASSQVAGGSYEQYF; DNA: TGTGCCAGCAGCCAAGTAGCGGGAGGCTCCTACGAGCAGTACTTC
size: few; J: TRBJ1-1; V: TRBV5-4; D: NA; CDR3: CASSLERKNTEAFF; DNA: TGTGCCAGCAGCTTGGAAAGGAAGAACACTGAAGCTTTCTTT
size: few; J: TRBJ1-2; V: TRBV11-2; D: NA; CDR3: CASSLGRDFTYGYTF; DNA: TGTGCCAGCAGCTTAGGGAGGGACTTCACCTATGGCTACACCTTC
size: NA; J: TRBJ1-2; V: TRBV29-1; D: NA; CDR3: CSVGGSGVHNGYTF; DNA: TGCAGCGTTGGAGGATCGGGAGTCCATAACGGCTACACCTTC
size: few; J: TRBJ1-2; V: TRBV30; D: NA; CDR3: CAWGEVYGYTF; DNA: TGTGCCTGGGGGGAGGTCTATGGCTACACCTTC
size: NA; J: TRBJ2-1; V: TRBV9; D: NA; CDR3: CASSLGPSPNEQFF; DNA: TGTGCCAGCAGTTTAGGGCCCTCACCCAATGAGCAGTTCTTC
size: NA; J: TRBJ1-1; V: TRBV5-1; D: NA; CDR3: CASRSGSGQTEAFF; DNA: TGCGCCAGCAGATCCGGGAGCGGGCAGACTGAAGCTTTCTTT
size: NA; J: TRBJ2-3; V: TRBV19; D: NA; CDR3: CASSRYGSTDTQYF; DNA: TGTGCCAGTAGTCGGTACGGTAGCACAGATACGCAGTATTTT
size: NA; J: TRBJ2-1; V: TRBV14; D: NA; CDR3: CASSQDLAAYNEQFF; DNA: TGTGCCAGCAGCCAAGATCTTGCGGCGTACAATGAGCAGTTCTTC
size: few; J: TRBJ2-7; V: TRBV14; D: TRBD1; CDR3: CASSQDVWMGTDFYLREQYF; DNA: TGTGCCAGCAGCCAAGATGTATGGATGGGGACAGACTTTTATTTGCGGGAGCAGTACTTC
size: many; J: TRBJ2-2; V: TRBV4-3; D: TRBD2; CDR3: CASSQVLTSGSFGGELFF; DNA: TGCGCCAGCAGCCAAGTTCTAACTAGCGGGAGTTTCGGCGGGGAGCTGTTTTTT
size: few; J: TRBJ2-3; V: TRBV9; D: TRBD1; CDR3: CASSAGTGSHTQYF; DNA: TGTGCCAGCAGCGCCGGGACAGGGAGCCATACGCAGTATTTT
size: few; J: TRBJ2-7; V: TRBV4-2; D: NA; CDR3: CASSRGTDTTYEQYF; DNA: TGTGCCAGCAGCCGCGGGACTGACACAACCTACGAGCAGTACTTC
size: NA; J: TRBJ1-2; V: TRBV29-1; D: NA; CDR3: CSVANRVNYGYTF; DNA: TGCAGCGTTGCTAACAGGGTAAACTATGGCTACACCTTC
size: NA; J: TRBJ2-1; V: TRBV7-9; D: TRBD1; CDR3: CASSFTTGPLQFF; DNA: TGTGCCAGCAGCTTCACGACAGGGCCCCTGCAGTTCTTC
size: NA; J: TRBJ2-1; V: TRBV20-1; D: NA; CDR3: CSAGDNEQFF; DNA: TGCAGTGCTGGTGACAATGAGCAGTTCTTC
size: NA; J: TRBJ2-1; V: TRBV28; D: TRBD2; CDR3: CASSFTGREGYNEQFF; DNA: TGTGCCAGCAGTTTTACGGGGCGGGAGGGGTACAATGAGCAGTTCTTC
size: NA; J: TRBJ2-1; V: TRBV4-1; D: TRBD1; CDR3: CASSPDRASYNEQFF; DNA: TGCGCCAGCAGCCCTGACAGGGCCTCCTACAATGAGCAGTTCTTC
size: NA; J: TRBJ2-1; V: TRBV11-2; D: TRBD2; CDR3: CASLGWASGSSYNEQFF; DNA: TGTGCCAGTTTAGGGTGGGCTAGCGGGAGTTCCTACAATGAGCAGTTCTTC
size: NA; J: TRBJ2-1; V: TRBV6-1; D: NA; CDR3: CASKVGRGTYEQFF; DNA: TGTGCCAGCAAGGTGGGGCGCGGGACCTATGAGCAGTTCTTC
size: NA; J: TRBJ1-3; V: TRBV11-2; D: NA; CDR3: CASSVSGNTIYF; DNA: TGTGCCAGCAGCGTTTCTGGAAACACCATATATTTT
size: few; J: TRBJ1-4; V: TRBV28; D: NA; CDR3: CASSLVARADEKLFF; DNA: TGTGCCAGCAGTTTAGTGGCAAGGGCGGATGAAAAACTGTTTTTT
size: NA; J: TRBJ2-5; V: TRBV5-5; D: NA; CDR3: CASSLVAGETQYF; DNA: TGTGCCAGCAGCTTGGTGGCAGGGGAGACCCAGTACTTC
size: once; J: TRBJ2-5; V: TRBV7-6; D: NA; CDR3: CASSLSPTGTETQYF; DNA: TGTGCCAGCAGCTTATCCCCGACAGGAACGGAGACCCAGTACTTC
size: NA; J: TRBJ2-3; V: TRBV5-6; D: NA; CDR3: CASTLASSTDTQYF; DNA: TGTGCCAGCACCCTAGCGTCTAGCACAGATACGCAGTATTTT
size: NA; J: TRBJ2-1; V: TRBV27; D: NA; CDR3: CASSPTVSGGQFF; DNA: TGTGCCAGCAGTCCCACAGTTTCGGGTGGGCAGTTCTTC
size: NA; J: TRBJ1-1; V: TRBV29-1; D: NA; CDR3: CSVGQIMNTEAFF; DNA: TGCAGCGTCGGACAGATTATGAACACTGAAGCTTTCTTT
size: once; J: TRBJ2-5; V: TRBV2; D: NA; CDR3: CASSERTQRETQYF; DNA: TGTGCCAGCAGTGAACGGACTCAGAGGGAGACCCAGTACTTC
size: NA; J: TRBJ2-7; V: TRBV18; D: TRBD2; CDR3: CASSPTSGTTYEQYF; DNA: TGTGCCAGCTCACCAACTAGCGGGACCACCTACGAGCAGTACTTC
size: NA; J: TRBJ2-3; V: TRBV5-4; D: TRBD1; CDR3: CASSKTGNADTQYF; DNA: TGTGCCAGCAGCAAGACAGGGAACGCAGATACGCAGTATTTT
size: few; J: TRBJ2-6; V: TRBV28; D: NA; CDR3: CASTSLGAGANVLTF; DNA: TGTGCCAGCACCTCCCTGGGGGCAGGGGCCAACGTCCTGACTTTC
size: NA; J: TRBJ2-7; V: TRBV5-1; D: TRBD1; CDR3: CACRTGTVSYEQYF; DNA: TGCGCCTGTAGGACAGGGACCGTCTCCTACGAGCAGTACTTC
size: NA; J: TRBJ1-3; V: TRBV18; D: NA; CDR3: CASSPGRERDTIYF; DNA: TGTGCCAGCTCACCCGGACGTGAAAGGGACACCATATATTTT
size: NA; J: TRBJ1-2; V: TRBV27; D: NA; CDR3: CASSPRQTTNYGYTF; DNA: TGTGCCAGCAGCCCCCGACAGACTACTAACTATGGCTACACCTTC
size: NA; J: TRBJ1-4; V: TRBV19; D: NA; CDR3: CASSILPGSEEKLFF; DNA: TGTGCCAGTAGTATCCTTCCCGGGAGTGAAGAAAAACTGTTTTTT
size: NA; J: TRBJ2-3; V: TRBV7-2; D: NA; CDR3: CASSLRPAGTSTDTQYF; DNA: TGTGCCAGCAGCTTAAGGCCGGCGGGTACTAGCACAGATACGCAGTATTTT
size: NA; J: TRBJ2-5; V: TRBV19; D: NA; CDR3: CASSKWGETQYF; DNA: TGTGCCAGTAGTAAGTGGGGAGAGACCCAGTACTTC
size: many; J: TRBJ2-7; V: TRBV28; D: TRBD1; CDR3: CASSPHADRAISYEQYF; DNA: TGTGCCAGCAGTCCGCACGCGGACAGGGCCATCTCCTACGAGCAGTACTTC
size: NA; J: TRBJ1-3; V: TRBV7-8; D: NA; CDR3: CASSPGSTGNTIYF; DNA: TGTGCCAGCAGCCCTGGTTCGACTGGAAACACCATATATTTT
size: NA; J: TRBJ1-1; V: TRBV7-9; D: NA; CDR3: CASSLSTGRAEAFF; DNA: TGTGCCAGCAGCTTATCGACCGGGCGCGCTGAAGCTTTCTTT
size: NA; J: TRBJ2-1; V: TRBV11-1; D: TRBD2; CDR3: CASTRREDVEQFF; DNA: TGTGCCAGCACCAGGCGGGAGGACGTTGAGCAGTTCTTC
size: NA; J: TRBJ2-7; V: TRBV5-6; D: NA; CDR3: CASSVLGWGTTYEQYF; DNA: TGTGCCAGCAGCGTCTTGGGTTGGGGTACGACCTACGAGCAGTACTTC
size: NA; J: TRBJ2-5; V: TRBV10-1; D: TRBD2; CDR3: CASSPGASGQETQYF; DNA: TGCGCCAGCTCCCCTGGGGCTAGCGGACAAGAGACCCAGTACTTC
size: NA; J: TRBJ2-2; V: TRBV6-1; D: TRBD2; CDR3: CASSEAAGANTGELFF; DNA: TGTGCCAGCAGTGAAGCGGCGGGAGCGAACACCGGGGAGCTGTTTTTT
size: NA; J: TRBJ2-3; V: TRBV28; D: TRBD1; CDR3: CASSLLDRVMDTQYF; DNA: TGTGCCAGCAGTTTATTGGACAGGGTCATGGATACGCAGTATTTT
size: many; J: TRBJ2-4; V: TRBV6-4; D: TRBD1; CDR3: CASSTGQEGIQYF; DNA: TGTGCCAGCAGTACGGGACAGGAAGGCATTCAGTACTTC
size: few; J: TRBJ2-2; V: TRBV5-8; D: TRBD2; CDR3: CASRRLAGDTGELFF; DNA: TGTGCCAGCAGACGGCTAGCGGGGGACACCGGGGAGCTGTTTTTT
size: NA; J: TRBJ2-3; V: TRBV7-6; D: NA; CDR3: CASSLLYDTQYF; DNA: TGTGCCAGCAGCTTACTCTACGATACGCAGTATTTT
size: NA; J: TRBJ1-2; V: TRBV6-5; D: NA; CDR3: CASGITGSSYTF; DNA: TGTGCCAGCGGAATCACCGGCAGTAGCTACACCTTC
size: NA; J: TRBJ2-1; V: TRBV7-7; D: TRBD2; CDR3: CASSDSSGRVNEQFF; DNA: TGTGCCAGCAGCGACTCTAGCGGGAGGGTCAATGAGCAGTTCTTC